One and the same sample provided the 16 T cell receptor beta chains below, sequenced in a study of blood T cell repertoires in COVID-19 (TCRdb year 2020). Library preparation employed the immunoSEQ multiplex PCR assay. TCRdb limited this immuneACCESS table to in-frame rearrangements with V and J called. A share of clones is missing; checked studies link under half to unresolved V genes, and the rest is unexplained. The sample table shows 130,000 to 150,000 clones, and 84% are seen once. The top ten hold around 5.5% of the sample. The sample was PBMCs or T cells enriched from blood (not recorded which). The receptors were gathered from a man aged 35 to 55 with acute COVID-19.

This rearrangement joins TRBV4-3 to TRBJ1-5, with D perhaps TRBD1 (6 bases). Per the germline V gene, CDR1 is LGHNA and CDR2 is YSLEER. V was shortened by 1 base and J by 5 bases, with 12 bases between the two germline ends. The CDR3 runs 15 residues. The CDR3 bases are TGCGCCAGCAGCCAAGGGAGGACAGAGGATCAGCCCCAGCATTTT. This translates into CASSQGRTEDQPQHF.

CDR3 sequence (DNA): TGTGCCAGCAGCTTAGAAGGGGGCGAGTTCGAGAACGAGCAGTACTTC. Its protein is CASSLEGGEFENEQYF. The chain joins TRBV11-3 to TRBJ2-7; 7 nucleotides align to TRBD1. Trimming took 0 bases from V and 5 from J; bases not matched to a gene: 10. The CDR3 is 16 amino acids. Germline V lookup: CDR1 SGHNT, CDR2 YENEEA.

This clone has a single count. CDR3 residues: CASSPRQGTDEQYF. The CDR3 region has the DNA TGTGCCAGCTCACCACGCCAGGGAACGGACGAGCAGTACTTC. This rearrangement joins TRBV18 to TRBJ2-7; D is possibly TRBD1 (5 bases). The CDR3 loop spans 14 amino acids. Germline loops: CDR1 KGHSH, CDR2 LQKENI. V shed 1 base and J shed 5 bases, with 12 bases lying between them. Drawing the rest from reference TRBV18 and TRBJ2-7, the complete variable domain is NAGVMQNPRHLVRRRGQEARLRCSPMKGHSHVYWYRQLPEEGLKFMVYLQKENIIDESGMPKERFSAEFPKEGPSILRIQQVVRGDSAAYFCASSPRQGTDEQYFGPGTRLTVT.

This clone was recorded only once. This chain joins TRBV6-2 or TRBV6-3 and TRBJ2-3; D is perhaps TRBD2 (7 bases). V dropped 5 bases and J dropped 0 bases, with 15 bases sitting between them. This CDR3 contains 16 residues. Per the germline V gene, CDR1 is MNHEY and CDR2 is SVGEGT. The CDR3 protein is CASSVQGLPSTDTQYF. CDR3 DNA: TGTGCCAGCAGTGTACAGGGACTACCCAGCACAGATACGCAGTATTTT.

The rearrangement uses TRBV7-9 and TRBJ1-1, with D perhaps matching TRBD1 (6 bases). The ends were cut back, 1 base at V and 1 base at J, with 19 bases in the middle. The germline gives CDR1 SEHNR, CDR2 FQNEAQ (reference sequence). This CDR3 region has 18 residues. The CDR3 loop reads CASSLGLGHGYSNTEAFF. The CDR3 region has the DNA TGTGCCAGCAGCTTAGGGCTGGGACACGGATACTCGAACACTGAAGCTTTCTTT.

The J gene is TRBJ1-4, the V gene TRBV10-3, with D possibly TRBD1 on 6 matching bases. The V end lost 4 bases, the J end lost 5 bases, and 8 bases lay between the germline ends. CDR3 length: 13 amino acids. Germline V lookup: CDR1 ENHRY, CDR2 SYGVKD. As DNA, the CDR3 is TGTGCCATCAGTGGGGACACGAATGAAAAACTGTTTTTT. Residues: CAISGDTNEKLFF.

V gene TRBV6-5 combines with J gene TRBJ1-3; possibly TRBD1 for D (5 bases). The CDR3 consists of 15 residues. Trimming pared 0 bases from V and 0 bases from J, leaving 6 bases between. Germline assignment: CDR1 MNHEY and CDR2 SVGAGI. DNA of the CDR3: TGTGCCAGCAGTTACTCCACAGGCTCTGGAAACACCATATATTTT. As protein: CASSYSTGSGNTIYF.

The chain combines TRBV28 with TRBJ2-7; 7 bases map to TRBD2. The CDR3 sequence is 11 residues long. Trimming at V came to 6 bases and at J to 8 bases, leaving 4 bases not matched to a gene. Germline V gene lookup returns CDR1 MDHEN and CDR2 SYDVKM. CDR3 protein: CASSRLAKQYF. The DNA of the CDR3 is TGTGCCAGCAGCAGACTAGCTAAGCAGTACTTC.

This clone occurred a few times. The gene calls are TRBV6-5 and TRBJ1-5; D not resolved. V lost 6 bases to trimming and J lost 6 bases, with 15 bases between them. The CDR3 is 14 residues long. Germline values: CDR1 MNHEY, CDR2 SVGAGI. This CDR3 is CASRPTREAQPQHF. The CDR3, as DNA: TGTGCCAGCAGACCTACGCGGGAGGCTCAGCCCCAGCATTTT.

The gene calls are TRBV7-2 and TRBJ2-3; 9 nucleotides align to TRBD2. Germline values: CDR1 SGHTA, CDR2 FQGNSA. V shed 1 base, J shed 5 bases, and the junction held 1 base outside the gene matches. The CDR3 covers 14 residues. This CDR3 is CASSLGGGGDTQYF. In DNA form, the CDR3 reads TGTGCCAGCAGCTTAGGCGGGGGGGGAGATACGCAGTATTTT.

The CDR3 coding sequence is TGTGCCAGCAGCTTAGACACGGCAGGGGGCGCAGGGAAACTGTTTTTT. Amino acids: CASSLDTAGGAGKLFF. The chain employs TRBV7-2 and TRBJ1-4; 8 positions agree with TRBD1. V was pared by 1 base and J by 11 bases, with 12 bases of the junction left unmatched. CDR3 length: 16 residues. Germline-derived CDR1 and CDR2 are SGHTA and FQGNSA.

The chain combines TRBV25-1 with TRBJ1-1; 7 bases align to TRBD1. CDR3 length: 15 residues. J lost 2 bases, V lost 0 bases, and 3 bases had no gene match. Germline assignment: CDR1 MGHDK and CDR2 SYGVNS. This chain's CDR3 is CASSEYRGANTEAFF. CDR3 bases: TGTGCCAGCAGTGAATACAGGGGGGCCAACACTGAAGCTTTCTTT. The variable domain in full, with the rest retrieved from reference TRBV25-1 and TRBJ1-1, is EADIYQTPRYLVIGTGKKITLECSQTMGHDKMYWYQQDPGMELHLIHYSYGVNSTEKGDLSSESTVSRIRTEHFPLTLESARPSHTSQYLCASSEYRGANTEAFFGQGTRLTVV.

The rearrangement joins TRBV3-1 (or the pseudogene TRBV3-2) to TRBJ2-7, with D uncertain. V was trimmed by 4 bases and J by 2 bases, leaving 3 bases between them. There are 11 residues in the CDR3. Germline V gene sequence: CDR1 LGHDT, CDR2 YNNKEL (reference sequence). The DNA of the CDR3 is TGTGCCAGCAGCCCTCCCTACGAGCAGTACTTC. Its protein is CASSPPYEQYF.

The rearrangement uses TRBV5-1 and TRBJ2-3, with no clear D. Between the trimmed V and J ends, which lost 0 bases and 0 bases, there was a span of 2 bases. Germline CDR1 reads SGHRS; CDR2 reads YFSETQ. The CDR3 runs to 13 residues. CDR3 protein: CASSLASTDTQYF. Here the CDR3 DNA reads TGCGCCAGCAGCTTGGCTAGCACAGATACGCAGTATTTT.

J is TRBJ2-6 and V is TRBV7-9; tentatively, D is TRBD1 (5 bases). Germline assignment: CDR1 SEHNR and CDR2 FQNEAQ (reference sequence). V was pared by 0 bases and J by 4 bases, with 16 bases between. This CDR3 spans 18 amino acids. This chain's CDR3 is CASSLANRIPLGANVLTF. The CDR3 nucleotides read TGTGCCAGCAGCTTAGCAAACAGGATACCTCTAGGGGCCAACGTCCTGACTTTC.

This clone was recorded once. The chain joins TRBV5-1 to TRBJ2-5; the match to TRBD2 covers 9 bases. The J segment lost 4 bases and the V segment lost 3 bases, leaving 4 bases of the junction unmatched. The length of the CDR3 is 14 residues. Per germline, CDR1 SGHRS and CDR2 YFSETQ. The CDR3 coding sequence is TGCGCCAGCAGCTACCCAGCGGGGGGAGAGACCCAGTACTTC. Its protein product is CASSYPAGGETQYF.